This TCR beta chain was profiled in a study of cytomegalovirus exposure and HLA in healthy donors. In the PCR, 60 Vbeta and 13 Jbeta primers were used. Method: immunoSEQ multiplex PCR; TCRdb's copy keeps in-frame clones and lacks some. The table lists about 160,000 clones, around 80% of them singletons. CDR1 SGHRS and CDR2 YFSETQ come from the germline V gene. The V segment lost 5 bases and the J segment 8 bases; nucleotides outside the gene matches: 11. The CDR3 loop spans 15 amino acids. The origin of this receptor is a man in his thirties or forties in good health and CMV-seronegative. The sequencing sample was made of PBMCs. This sequence joins TRBV5-1 and TRBJ2-1, with TRBD2 matching 9 bases. In nucleotides, the CDR3 is TGCGCCAGCAGTCTCAGGACTAGCGCCACCCATGAGCAGTTCTTC. Residues: CASSLRTSATHEQFF.